The next 8 T cell receptor beta chains were all read from a single sample in a study of shared clonotypes between healthy human individuals (TCRdb year 2020). Libraries were built with the immunoSEQ multiplex PCR assay. The clones in this table, taken by TCRdb from immuneACCESS, are in-frame only. Not every clone is retained; where verified, under half of the shortfall comes from an unresolved V gene, and the cause of the rest is unknown. This sample has about 1 million clones in its table, and approximately 76% of those were observed once. Of the sample, 1.4% to 1.5% is held by the ten largest clones. The source material was memory CD4+ T cells sorted from blood. The intended sense of this specimen's cell subset or site label: CD45RA-negative fraction. The receptor source for this set is a man younger than 35 in good health.

The V and J genes are TRBV11-2 and TRBJ1-6; 7 bases are shared with TRBD1. The length of the CDR3 is 16 residues. With 1 base clipped from V and 3 bases from J, the junction kept 3 bases outside the gene matches. CDR1 is SGHAT and CDR2 is FQNNGV in the germline V gene. This chain's CDR3 is CASSLAGGRYNSPLHF. Here the CDR3 DNA reads TGTGCCAGCAGCTTAGCAGGGGGTCGCTATAATTCACCCCTCCACTTT.

The J gene is TRBJ1-5, the V gene TRBV2; D gene uncertain. Germline CDR1 SNHLY, CDR2 FYNNEI. Trimming pared 2 bases from V and 6 bases from J, leaving 8 bases between. The CDR3 length is 13 residues. The CDR3 sequence is CASSENLGQPQHF. Here the CDR3 DNA reads TGTGCCAGCAGTGAAAACCTCGGTCAGCCCCAGCATTTT.

This clone was found once. This same CDR3 is encoded by further DNA sequences in the sample. The chain is built from TRBV5-1 and TRBJ1-2; TRBD1 agrees at 8 bases. The V gene's germline CDR1 is SGHRS and CDR2 YFSETQ. CDR3 size: 13 residues. V was clipped by 2 bases and J by 3 bases; unmatched bases: 0. Here the CDR3 reads CASSLQGDYGYTF. In DNA form, the CDR3 reads TGCGCCAGCAGCTTACAGGGGGACTATGGCTACACCTTC.

This rearrangement joins TRBV7-2 to TRBJ2-7, with 10 bases fitting TRBD1. The CDR3 runs to 14 residues. Losses at the gene ends were 5 bases for V and 0 bases for J; bases not matched to a gene: 1. Germline CDR1 reads SGHTA; CDR2 reads FQGNSA. For the CDR3, the DNA is TGTGCCAGCAGCGGGGACAGGGGCTCCTACGAGCAGTACTTC. Its translation: CASSGDRGSYEQYF.

The chain links TRBV5-1 to TRBJ2-6; D is ambiguous. Germline V gene sequence: CDR1 SGHRS, CDR2 YFSETQ. The CDR3 consists of 16 residues. V lost 2 bases and J lost 1, with 10 bases in between. The CDR3 region is CASSLDGGSGANVLTF. The CDR3 region has the DNA TGCGCCAGCAGCTTAGACGGTGGGTCTGGGGCCAACGTCCTGACTTTC.

The chain couples TRBV11-2 to TRBJ2-5, with D maybe TRBD2 (5 bases). Deletions cut 0 bases from V and 11 bases from J, with 13 bases between. Germline V CDR1 and CDR2: SGHAT, FQNNGV. The CDR3 consists of 13 residues. The CDR3 DNA follows: TGTGCCAGCAGCTTAGAGGCTAGCCCCCAGCAGTACTTC. Translation: CASSLEASPQQYF.

This clone was observed a single time. This sequence joins TRBV14 and TRBJ1-1; a weak D match, TRBD1 (6 bases). Germline CDR1 and CDR2: SGHDN and FVKESK. The CDR3 runs 17 residues. V lost 5 bases, J lost 2 bases, and 21 bases lay in between. CDR3 sequence: CASSLRILRDTNTEAFF. The CDR3 bases are TGTGCCAGCAGCTTACGCATACTCCGGGACACCAACACTGAAGCTTTCTTT.

This chain links TRBV29-1 with TRBJ2-1; a weak D match, TRBD1 (6 bases). Trimming pared 7 bases from V and 1 base from J, leaving 14 bases between. Germline CDR1 is SQVTM and CDR2 is ANQGSEA. The CDR3 is 14 amino acids. The CDR3 region has the DNA TGCAGCGCTTATGTGGGGGCGTCCTACAATGAGCAGTTCTTC. This encodes CSAYVGASYNEQFF.